This T cell receptor (beta chain) was captured by sequencing in a study of human T cells and chemical hapten exposure. Study overall: The study enrolled mostly female patients with alopecia areata, totalis or universalis. Regarding the study as a whole: The number of TCRs above 1 in 1000 frequency did not change after DPC sensitization.

Each CDR3 protein is one row after TCRdb ran MiXCR on the RACE reads. This sample has around 99,000 distinct CDR3 sequences; approximately 8.8% occur once, and the top ten carry more than 3%. This clonotype showed up many times. Its antigen remains unknown. Germline V gene data show CDR1 as MNHEY and CDR2 as SMNVEV (reference sequence). The J segment lost 0 bases and the V segment lost 6 bases, leaving 3 bases of the junction unmatched. This CDR3 is 14 amino acids long. Time point here: patch test 2, 6 weeks after DPC sensitization. Treatment: therapeutic diphenylcyclopropenone sensitization with weekly scalp DPC.

The receptor's source is a woman aged 40 to 50 with alopecia areata. Some clones in this sample may be carry-over from other donors' samples. The V call is TRBV27, the J call TRBJ2-7; 9 bases map to TRBD2. Source: whole blood, taken in connection with sensitization to the hapten diphenylcyclopropenone (DPC). The CDR3 DNA is TGTGCCAGCAGGCTAGCGGGGCCCTCCTACGAGCAGTACTTC. This sequence encodes CASRLAGPSYEQYF.